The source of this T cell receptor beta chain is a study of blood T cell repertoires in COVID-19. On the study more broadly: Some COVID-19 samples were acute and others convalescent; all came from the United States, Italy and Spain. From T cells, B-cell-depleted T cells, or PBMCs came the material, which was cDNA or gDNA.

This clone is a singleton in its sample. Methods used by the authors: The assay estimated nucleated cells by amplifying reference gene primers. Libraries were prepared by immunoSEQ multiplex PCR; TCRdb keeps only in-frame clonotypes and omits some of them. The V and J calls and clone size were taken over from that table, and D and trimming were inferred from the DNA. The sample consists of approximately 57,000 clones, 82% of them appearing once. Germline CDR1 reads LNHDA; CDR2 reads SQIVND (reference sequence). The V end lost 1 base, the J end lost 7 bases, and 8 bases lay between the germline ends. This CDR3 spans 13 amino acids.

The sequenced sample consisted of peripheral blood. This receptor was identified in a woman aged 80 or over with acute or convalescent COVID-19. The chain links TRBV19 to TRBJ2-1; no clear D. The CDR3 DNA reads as TGTGCCAGTAGTATAGGAGCCCAAAATGAGCAGTTCTTC. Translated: CASSIGAQNEQFF.